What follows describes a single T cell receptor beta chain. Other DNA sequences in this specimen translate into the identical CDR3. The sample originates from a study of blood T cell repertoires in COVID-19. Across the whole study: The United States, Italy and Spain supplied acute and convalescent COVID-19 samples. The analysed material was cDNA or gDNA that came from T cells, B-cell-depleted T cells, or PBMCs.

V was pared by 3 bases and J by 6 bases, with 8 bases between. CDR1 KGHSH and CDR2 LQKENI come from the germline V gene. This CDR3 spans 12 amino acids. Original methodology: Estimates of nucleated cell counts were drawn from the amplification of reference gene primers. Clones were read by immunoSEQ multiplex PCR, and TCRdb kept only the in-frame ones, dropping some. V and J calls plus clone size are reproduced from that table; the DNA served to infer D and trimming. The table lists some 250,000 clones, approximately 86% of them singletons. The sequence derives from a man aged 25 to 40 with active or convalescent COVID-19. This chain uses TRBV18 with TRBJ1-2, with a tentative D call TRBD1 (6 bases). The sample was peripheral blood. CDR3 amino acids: CASSPAGDGYTF. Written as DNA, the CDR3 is TGTGCCAGCTCACCGGCAGGGGATGGCTACACCTTC.